This is a list of T cell receptor beta chains from one sample in a study of T cell responses to AZD1222 COVID-19 vaccine. Assay used: immunoSEQ multiplex PCR; TCRdb lists only in-frame clones, some missing. The sample carries tens of thousands of clones, around nine tenths recorded once. Sequencing was performed on peripheral blood, taken 28 days after the second dose of the MenACWY control vaccine. The receptors here all came from an adult who received the MenACWY meningococcal vaccine as a control. Both conserved end residues are part of each CDR3. Fields, in order: V gene, D gene, J gene, clone size, CDR3 protein, CDR3 DNA. D genes are given only for firm matches. A clone size is listed for some rows: how often the clone was seen (once, few, many), or a class if it is expanded.

TRBV19,-,TRBJ1-5,-,CASSPGRQPQHF,TGTGCCAGTAGTCCCGGGAGACAGCCCCAGCATTTT
TRBV28,-,TRBJ1-2,once,CASSTQGQHYGYTF,TGTGCCAGCAGTACCCAGGGGCAGCACTATGGCTACACCTTC
TRBV20-1,-,TRBJ2-2,-,CSASYRGMNTGELFF,TGCAGTGCTAGTTACCGGGGGATGAACACCGGGGAGCTGTTTTTT
TRBV11-2,-,TRBJ2-2,-,CASSSGRANTGELFF,TGTGCCAGCAGTTCAGGACGGGCGAACACCGGGGAGCTGTTTTTT
TRBV7-9,TRBD2,TRBJ2-2,-,CASRSAGTSVGELFF,TGTGCCAGCCGGTCCGCCGGGACTAGCGTCGGGGAGCTGTTTTTT
TRBV19,TRBD1,TRBJ2-2,-,CASSSYGTVTGELFF,TGTGCCAGTAGTTCCTACGGGACAGTCACCGGGGAGCTGTTTTTT
TRBV19,-,TRBJ2-1,-,CASSPRRADNEQFF,TGTGCCAGTAGTCCCCGGCGAGCGGACAATGAGCAGTTCTTC
TRBV15,TRBD2,TRBJ2-1,-,CATSRPLAGGKNEQFF,TGTGCCACCAGCAGGCCCCTAGCGGGAGGAAAGAATGAGCAGTTCTTC
TRBV4-1,-,TRBJ2-3,-,CASSQASYTGTQYF,TGCGCCAGCAGCCAAGCTTCGTACACCGGTACGCAGTATTTT
TRBV4-1,-,TRBJ1-5,-,CASSQSVQSNQPQHF,TGCGCCAGCAGCCAAAGTGTACAGAGCAATCAGCCCCAGCATTTT
TRBV2,TRBD1,TRBJ1-1,-,CASGQEVGTEAFF,TGTGCCAGCGGACAGGAGGTGGGCACTGAAGCTTTCTTT
TRBV27,-,TRBJ1-5,-,CASSPGVGNQPQHF,TGTGCCAGCAGTCCAGGGGTCGGGAATCAGCCCCAGCATTTT
TRBV5-1,TRBD1,TRBJ1-1,-,CASSLRQGTNTEAFF,TGCGCCAGCAGCTTGAGACAGGGGACGAACACTGAAGCTTTCTTT
TRBV10-3,TRBD1,TRBJ1-5,-,CAITQGEHQPQHF,TGTGCCATCACCCAGGGGGAACATCAGCCCCAGCATTTT
TRBV10-2,-,TRBJ2-7,-,CASSDRDYEQYF,TGCGCCAGCAGTGACAGGGATTACGAGCAGTACTTC
TRBV7-9,TRBD1,TRBJ1-4,-,CASSSTGGNEKLFF,TGTGCCAGCAGCTCGACAGGGGGCAATGAAAAACTGTTTTTT
TRBV29-1,-,TRBJ2-5,-,CSGQRQGDQYF,TGCAGCGGCCAGCGCCAAGGGGACCAGTACTTC
TRBV25-1,-,TRBJ1-5,-,CASRSGNQPQHF,TGTGCCAGCAGGAGCGGAAATCAGCCCCAGCATTTT
TRBV7-9,-,TRBJ1-1,-,CASSSRGVQGTEAFF,TGTGCCAGCAGCTCCCGGGGGGTTCAGGGAACTGAAGCTTTCTTT
TRBV5-1,-,TRBJ1-4,-,CASSMDRRANEKLFF,TGCGCCAGCAGCATGGACCGTAGGGCTAATGAAAAACTGTTTTTT
TRBV25-1,-,TRBJ1-1,-,CASSVLDGAAEAFF,TGTGCCAGCAGTGTCCTGGACGGAGCGGCTGAAGCTTTCTTT
TRBV18,-,TRBJ1-5,-,CASSPGPGNQPQHF,TGTGCCAGCTCACCAGGGCCGGGAAATCAGCCCCAGCATTTT
TRBV15,TRBD2,TRBJ2-5,-,CATSPRLAEETQYF,TGTGCCACCAGCCCCCGACTAGCGGAAGAGACCCAGTACTTC
TRBV24-1,-,TRBJ2-2,-,CATSDSLAGLGTGELFF,TGTGCCACCAGTGATTCACTGGCGGGGTTGGGGACCGGGGAGCTGTTTTTT
TRBV11-2,-,TRBJ2-2,-,CASSSTSPARTGELFF,TGTGCCAGCAGCTCCACTTCCCCGGCCAGGACCGGGGAGCTGTTTTTT
TRBV20-1,-,TRBJ2-5,-,CSATEGTGVGTQYF,TGCAGTGCTACTGAGGGGACGGGAGTAGGGACCCAGTACTTC
TRBV2,TRBD1,TRBJ1-5,-,CASSEEGTGAQPQHF,TGTGCCAGCAGTGAAGAAGGGACAGGGGCTCAGCCCCAGCATTTT
TRBV6-5,TRBD2,TRBJ2-7,once,CASSRIAGSSYEQYF,TGTGCCAGCAGTCGTATAGCGGGGAGCTCCTACGAGCAGTACTTC
TRBV27,-,TRBJ2-2,once,CASSWGTVTGELFF,TGTGCCAGCAGTTGGGGGACGGTTACCGGGGAGCTGTTTTTT
TRBV19,TRBD2,TRBJ2-1,-,CASSIDFAGGPGNEQFF,TGTGCCAGTAGTATAGATTTCGCGGGAGGGCCCGGCAATGAGCAGTTCTTC
TRBV7-8,TRBD1,TRBJ1-1,-,CASSSDRDMMNTEAFF,TGTGCCAGCAGCTCCGACAGGGATATGATGAACACTGAAGCTTTCTTT
TRBV4-1,-,TRBJ1-2,-,CASSQRDTGADYTF,TGCGCCAGCAGCCAACGTGACACCGGAGCCGACTACACCTTC
TRBV7-9,-,TRBJ2-3,-,CASRLGGTDTQYF,TGTGCCAGCAGGTTGGGGGGCACAGATACGCAGTATTTT
TRBV6-5,-,TRBJ1-5,-,CASKGLYSNQPQHF,TGTGCCAGCAAAGGATTATATAGCAATCAGCCCCAGCATTTT
TRBV27,-,TRBJ1-6,few,CASSPINSPLHF,TGTGCCAGCAGTCCGATAAATTCACCCCTCCACTTT
TRBV3-1/TRBV3-2,-,TRBJ2-2,-,CASSQGTIWPGELFF,TGTGCCAGCAGCCAAGGAACCATTTGGCCCGGGGAGCTGTTTTTT
TRBV5-6,TRBD1,TRBJ1-2,-,CASGGLLTGAVAGYTF,TGTGCCAGCGGTGGCCTACTGACAGGGGCAGTTGCTGGCTACACCTTC
TRBV5-6,-,TRBJ1-1,-,CASSLANTEAFF,TGTGCCAGCAGCTTGGCGAACACTGAAGCTTTCTTT
TRBV1,-,TRBJ2-1,-,CTSSPPPGSGGYEQFF,TGCACCAGCAGCCCGCCCCCGGGGAGTGGGGGGTATGAGCAGTTCTTC
TRBV2,-,TRBJ1-4,-,CASSTGTTNEKLFF,TGTGCCAGCAGTACCGGGACAACCAATGAAAAACTGTTTTTT
TRBV4-3,-,TRBJ2-1,-,CASSQVYQDEQFF,TGCGCCAGCAGCCAAGTGTACCAGGATGAGCAGTTCTTC